Below, 24 T cell receptor beta chains from the same sample are listed, as sequenced in a study of CD8 T cells in ankylosing spondylitis. TCRdb re-called the 5' RACE reads through MiXCR, storing one row per CDR3 protein. This sample carries fewer than 130,000 distinct CDR3 sequences, nearly 25% of them seen once, and the ten largest clones take more than 9%. Sequencing input: synovial fluid, either unsorted or a sorted T cell fraction (not recorded which). These receptors all come from a male donor with ankylosing spondylitis.

The CDR3, as DNA: TGTGCCAGCAGCTTAGGTCCTAGCGGATTTGGCGGCGGTGAGCAGTTCTTC. It specifies CASSLGPSGFGGGEQFF. The V gene is TRBV11-2, the J gene TRBJ2-1, with 7 positions matching TRBD2. This CDR3 is built from 17 residues. Trimming at V came to 1 base and at J to 9 bases, leaving 15 bases not matched to a gene. Germline-derived CDR1 and CDR2 are SGHAT and FQNNGV.

This clonotype was detected ten times or more. This chain uses TRBV7-2 with TRBJ2-3; no definite D call. The CDR3 covers 14 residues. Germline V gives CDR1 SGHTA, CDR2 FQGNSA. Trimming removed 0 bases at V and 0 bases at J, with 4 bases between. CDR3 nucleotide sequence: TGTGCCAGCAGCTTAGCCACTAGCACAGATACGCAGTATTTT. Amino acid sequence: CASSLATSTDTQYF. Supplemented by reference TRBV7-2 and TRBJ2-3, the full variable domain reads GAGVSQSPSNKVTEKGKDVELRCDPISGHTALYWYRQSLGQGLEFLIYFQGNSAPDKSGLPSDRFSAERTGGSVSTLTIQRTQQEDSAVYLCASSLATSTDTQYFGPGTRLTVL.

Only a few counts were recorded for this clonotype. The chain links TRBV20-1 to TRBJ2-7, with D maybe TRBD1 (6 bases). V dropped 0 bases and J dropped 7 bases, with 19 bases sitting between them. The V gene's germline CDR1 is DFQATT and CDR2 SNEGSKA (reference sequence). The CDR3 totals 15 residues. CDR3 bases: TGCAGTGCTAGAGATCGGGTCAGGGGTTTGGGGGAGCAGTACTTC. Its translation: CSARDRVRGLGEQYF.

The rearrangement links TRBV27 to TRBJ2-3; perhaps TRBD2 as D (6 bases). The germline gives CDR1 MNHEY, CDR2 SMNVEV (reference sequence). V lost 4 bases to trimming and J lost 2 bases, with 16 bases between them. CDR3 length equals 16 residues. The CDR3 spells CASSSEVAGYTDTQYF. The CDR3 bases are TGTGCCAGCAGTTCCGAAGTGGCGGGGTACACAGATACGCAGTATTTT.

This clonotype was counted only a few times. The CDR3 here is CASIFNREKTEAFF. CDR3 coding DNA: TGTGCCAGCATTTTTAACAGGGAAAAGACTGAAGCTTTCTTT. The rearrangement joins TRBV2 to TRBJ1-1; TRBD1 is a possible D gene (6 bases). CDR1 and CDR2 from the germline V gene are SNHLY and FYNNEI. CDR3 size: 14 residues. Trimming removed 7 bases at V and 5 bases at J, with 17 bases between.

This clonotype was seen a few times. The chain links TRBV5-1 to TRBJ1-1, with D unresolved. With 0 bases removed from V and 1 base from J, the gap between germline ends came to 7 bases. The CDR3 is 14 residues long. Per the germline V gene, CDR1 is SGHRS and CDR2 is YFSETQ. The CDR3 here is CASSLEPANTEAFF. CDR3 DNA: TGCGCCAGCAGCTTGGAACCTGCGAACACTGAAGCTTTCTTT.

This clonotype was counted ten times or more. As DNA, the CDR3 is TGTGCCAGCAGCGTAGGGACAACTAACACCGGGGAGCTGTTTTTT. Amino acid sequence: CASSVGTTNTGELFF. This sequence joins TRBV11-2 and TRBJ2-2; D is possibly TRBD1 (6 bases). V was pared by 5 bases and J by 2 bases, with 12 bases between. The length of the CDR3 is 15 residues. Germline V gives CDR1 SGHAT, CDR2 FQNNGV.

This clonotype came up many times. The chain links TRBV2 to TRBJ2-2, with 11 bases matching TRBD1. Losses at the gene ends were 5 bases for V and 7 bases for J; bases not matched to a gene: 9. The CDR3 runs to 16 residues. The germline V gene has CDR1 SNHLY and CDR2 FYNNEI. For the CDR3, the DNA is TGTGCCAGCAGTCCGTCCGGACAGGGGGCGATCGGGGAGCTGTTTTTT. Translated: CASSPSGQGAIGELFF.

The chain recombines TRBV3-1 with TRBJ2-5, with a tentative D call TRBD1 (6 bases). The V end was cut by 4 bases, the J end by 2 bases, with 14 bases between. This CDR3 comprises 15 residues. The germline gives CDR1 LGHDT, CDR2 YNNKEL (reference sequence). CDR3 protein: CASSLAGAIQETQYF. Here the CDR3 DNA reads TGTGCCAGCAGCCTCGCAGGGGCCATACAAGAGACCCAGTACTTC.

This rearrangement joins TRBV23-1 to TRBJ2-7; D gene uncertain. TRBV23-1 is sorted into the ORF group, with uncertain function. CDR3 length: 13 residues. V was trimmed by 7 bases and J by 2 bases, leaving 12 bases between them. This CDR3 is CASTVQNPYEQYF. The CDR3 DNA reads TGCGCCAGCACCGTACAAAACCCCTACGAGCAGTACTTC.

This chain joins TRBV5-6 and TRBJ2-7; possibly TRBD2 for D (5 bases). In germline, CDR1 is SGHDT, CDR2 YYEEEE. Between the trimmed V and J ends, which lost 0 bases and 2 bases, there was a span of 21 bases. The CDR3 covers 18 residues. The CDR3 is CASSLALDAPKRPYEQYF. The CDR3 bases are TGTGCCAGCAGCTTGGCACTGGACGCTCCTAAGCGGCCCTACGAGCAGTACTTC. The full variable domain, with the rest looked up from reference TRBV5-6 and TRBJ2-7, is DAGVTQSPTHLIKTRGQQVTLRCSPKSGHDTVSWYQQALGQGPQFIFQYYEEEERQRGNFPDRFSGHQFPNYSSELNVNALLLGDSALYLCASSLALDAPKRPYEQYFGPGTRLTVT.

The sample holds a few counts of this clonotype. CDR3 sequence reads: CASSENWLAVYNEQFF. CDR3 nucleotide sequence: TGTGCCAGCAGTGAAAATTGGCTAGCGGTCTACAATGAGCAGTTCTTC. The chain carries TRBV2 and TRBJ2-1; 7 positions agree with TRBD2. The J segment lost 3 bases and the V segment lost 2 bases, leaving 7 bases of the junction unmatched. Germline CDR1 and CDR2: SNHLY and FYNNEI. This CDR3 region has 16 residues.

This chain connects TRBV11-2 to TRBJ1-3, with 8 bases fitting TRBD1. CDR1 and CDR2 from the germline V gene are SGHAT and FQNNGV. V lost 2 bases to trimming and J lost 6 bases; unmatched junction nucleotides: 6. The CDR3 runs to 15 residues. The CDR3 nucleotides read TGTGCCAGCAGCTTACTTCAGGGGGCGTCAAACACCATATATTTT. This sequence encodes CASSLLQGASNTIYF.

In this sample, this clonotype turned up a few times. V usage is TRBV18 and J usage is TRBJ2-1; 9 bases are a match to TRBD2. Germline CDR1 KGHSH, CDR2 LQKENI. The V and J ends lost 0 bases and 0 bases, in that order; junction bases with no gene match: 0. This CDR3 has 16 residues. In nucleotides, the CDR3 is TGTGCCAGCTCACCACCTAGCGGGAGCTCCTACAATGAGCAGTTCTTC. It is translated as CASSPPSGSSYNEQFF.

J is TRBJ2-7 and V is TRBV7-9; TRBD1 agrees at 7 bases. V dropped 5 bases and J dropped 7; count of bases not matched to a gene: 8. Germline values: CDR1 SEHNR, CDR2 FQNEAQ (reference sequence). The CDR3 contains 13 residues. The CDR3 protein is CASSNLRGNEQYF. The DNA for the CDR3 is TGTGCCAGCAGCAACCTCAGGGGGAATGAGCAGTACTTC.

This clonotype came up once. The rearrangement links TRBV12-3 or TRBV12-4 to TRBJ2-1; 7 nucleotides line up with TRBD1. The CDR3 consists of 15 residues. With V trimmed by 5 bases and J by 5 bases, 9 bases remained unmatched. CDR3 in amino acids: CASSSTEGADNEQFF. CDR3 coding DNA: TGTGCCAGCAGTAGCACCGAGGGGGCGGACAATGAGCAGTTCTTC.

The chain employs TRBV10-3 and TRBJ2-1, with TRBD2 identical over 9 bases. Germline CDR1 and CDR2: ENHRY and SYGVKD. The CDR3 is 17 amino acids. V trimming: 4 bases; J trimming: 5 bases; junction bases outside the gene matches: 12. The CDR3 bases are TGTGCCATCAGTGTAGGATTTAGCGGGAGTGAACACAATGAGCAGTTCTTC. Its protein is CAISVGFSGSEHNEQFF.

This chain joins TRBV29-1 and TRBJ2-3, with no clear D. Germline V CDR1 and CDR2: SQVTM, ANQGSEA. The V end was cut by 3 bases, the J end by 2 bases, with 9 bases between. The CDR3 loop spans 13 amino acids. The CDR3 nucleotides are TGCAGCGTTGATGGGATAAACACAGATACGCAGTATTTT. Its translation is CSVDGINTDTQYF.

This clonotype showed up just a few times. V is TRBV5-1 and J is TRBJ2-2, with D possibly TRBD1 on 6 matching bases. V lost 3 bases and J 1 base, leaving 10 bases between the germline ends. Germline assignment: CDR1 SGHRS and CDR2 YFSETQ. This CDR3 region has 15 residues. The CDR3 here is CASSSTTGNTGELFF. In DNA, the CDR3 is TGCGCCAGCAGCTCTACGACAGGGAACACCGGGGAGCTGTTTTTT.

This clonotype was counted only a few times. This chain joins TRBV3-1 and TRBJ2-1; D ambiguous. Germline V gene lookup returns CDR1 LGHDT and CDR2 YNNKEL (reference sequence). Trimming cost V 6 bases and J 8 bases, with 11 bases left between them. This CDR3 is built from 12 residues. CDR3 region: CASSHVGYEQFF. CDR3 DNA: TGTGCCAGCAGTCACGTGGGATATGAGCAGTTCTTC.

The gene calls are TRBV20-1 and TRBJ2-7; 9 nucleotides align to TRBD2. Unmatched junction bases numbered 5, after V lost 0 bases and J lost 2 bases. CDR1 is DFQATT, CDR2 SNEGSKA, per germline (reference sequence). The CDR3 is 15 amino acids. The CDR3 sequence: CSARDTLAGAYEQYF. DNA of the CDR3: TGCAGTGCTAGAGACACGTTAGCGGGGGCCTACGAGCAGTACTTC.

CDR3 protein: CATSDSGGRGSNQPQHF. In nucleotides, the CDR3 is TGTGCCACCAGTGATTCGGGGGGCAGGGGAAGCAATCAGCCCCAGCATTTT. The rearrangement joins TRBV24-1 to TRBJ1-5, with D perhaps matching TRBD1 (6 bases). Trimming stripped 2 bases from V and 1 base from J, with 14 bases between. There are 17 residues in the CDR3. Germline assignment: CDR1 KGHDR and CDR2 SFDVKD.

This clonotype has only a few counts. The rearrangement joins TRBV10-2 to TRBJ2-7, with D unclear. The CDR3 length is 13 residues. V gave up 7 bases and J gave up 1 base, with 11 bases separating them. Per germline, CDR1 WSHSY and CDR2 SAAADI. CDR3 loop: CASKDPASYEQYV. CDR3 bases: TGCGCCAGCAAGGACCCGGCTTCCTACGAGCAGTACGTC.

This clonotype qualifies as medium-sized. The chain links TRBV19 to TRBJ1-1, with 9 bases that match TRBD1. Germline assignment: CDR1 LNHDA and CDR2 SQIVND (reference sequence). This CDR3 has 13 amino acids. Trimming at V came to 7 bases and at J to 9 bases, leaving 9 bases not matched to a gene. The CDR3 reads CASTMDRGSQAFF. CDR3 DNA: TGTGCCAGTACAATGGACAGGGGATCGCAAGCTTTCTTT.